A single sample gave rise to the 12 T cell receptor beta chains below, sequenced in a study of blood T cell repertoires in COVID-19. Method: immunoSEQ multiplex PCR; TCRdb's copy keeps in-frame clones and lacks some. Counted here are some 290,000 clones, roughly nine tenths occurring once; the ten biggest clones make up 2% to 2.5%. The sequenced sample was peripheral blood. The origin of the receptors is a woman between 45 and 60 years old who had recovered from COVID-19.

The J gene is TRBJ1-4, the V gene TRBV19; no reliable D call. V was shortened by 1 base and J by 5 bases, with 11 bases between the two germline ends. Germline CDR1 LNHDA, CDR2 SQIVND (reference sequence). CDR3 length equals 15 residues. The CDR3 loop reads CASSIGGVHNEKLFF. CDR3 bases: TGTGCCAGTAGTATAGGGGGAGTCCACAATGAAAAACTGTTTTTT.

CDR3 sequence reads: CASSPTGNYGYTF. The CDR3 DNA reads as TGTGCCAGCAGCCCGACAGGGAACTATGGCTACACCTTC. The chain employs TRBV7-3 and TRBJ1-2; 7 nucleotides agree with TRBD1. Germline V gene sequence: CDR1 SGHTA, CDR2 FQGTGA. The CDR3 spans 13 residues. The V gene end was trimmed by 5 bases and the J gene end by 2 bases; junction bases not matched to a gene: 2.

V is TRBV9 and J is TRBJ1-3; D call uncertain. Germline V gene data show CDR1 as SGDLS and CDR2 as YYNGEE. V lost 0 bases and J lost 4, with 11 bases in between. CDR3 size: 15 residues. The CDR3 reads CASSVVGGLGNTIYF. The CDR3 nucleotides are TGTGCCAGCAGCGTAGTCGGAGGACTCGGAAACACCATATATTTT.

The rearrangement joins TRBV3-1 (or the pseudogene TRBV3-2) to TRBJ2-5; 8 nucleotides match TRBD2. There are 15 residues in the CDR3. CDR1 and CDR2 from the germline V gene are LGHDT and YNNKEL (reference sequence). The junction had 5 bases not matched to a gene; V was cut back by 0 bases and J by 5 bases. This CDR3 is CASSQDQAGEETQYF. DNA of the CDR3: TGTGCCAGCAGCCAAGATCAAGCGGGGGAGGAGACCCAGTACTTC.

The CDR3: CASSPRRGLEGGIQYF. CDR3 nucleotides: TGTGCCAGCTCTCCAAGGAGGGGGCTTGAGGGAGGCATTCAGTACTTC. The chain carries TRBV18 and TRBJ2-4, with D tentatively TRBD1 (7 bases). Trimming took off 6 bases at V and 9 bases at J, with 24 bases between the two ends. Germline CDR1 is KGHSH and CDR2 is LQKENI. This CDR3 spans 16 amino acids.

The rearrangement uses TRBV5-4 and TRBJ2-5; TRBD2 agrees at 10 bases. The CDR3 has 16 residues. Germline loops: CDR1 SGHNT, CDR2 YYREEE (reference sequence). V dropped 4 bases and J dropped 3; count of bases not matched to a gene: 9. Here the CDR3 reads CASSQTSGAGEETQYF. In nucleotides, the CDR3 is TGTGCCAGCAGCCAAACTAGCGGGGCAGGGGAAGAGACCCAGTACTTC.

This clone was counted many times. The chain carries TRBV6-2 or TRBV6-3 and TRBJ2-1; D might be TRBD2 (5 bases). CDR1 and CDR2 from the germline V gene are MNHEY and SVGEGT. The CDR3 spans 15 residues. V was pared by 5 bases and J by 4 bases, with 15 bases between. CDR3 sequence: CASSASERTYNEQFF. In nucleotides, the CDR3 is TGTGCCAGCAGTGCGAGCGAAAGGACTTACAATGAGCAGTTCTTC.

V and J are TRBV5-6 and TRBJ1-2; D perhaps matches TRBD1 (6 bases). Trimming removed 0 bases at V and 7 bases at J, with 13 bases between. Germline-derived CDR1 and CDR2 are SGHDT and YYEEEE. This CDR3 is 14 amino acids long. CDR3 protein: CASSLDGGAGGYTF. CDR3 bases: TGTGCCAGCAGCTTGGATGGGGGGGCCGGTGGCTACACCTTC.

In its sample, this clone was seen a few times. CDR3 in amino acids: CASSYGRAFDYNEQFF. The CDR3 region has the DNA TGTGCCAGCAGTTACGGGCGGGCCTTTGATTACAATGAGCAGTTCTTC. The chain uses TRBV6-5 and TRBJ2-1, with D perhaps matching TRBD2 (5 bases). There are 16 residues in the CDR3. Germline V lookup: CDR1 MNHEY, CDR2 SVGAGI. Trimming took off 2 bases at V and 4 bases at J, with 15 bases between the two ends.

This chain's CDR3 is CAWSLQGLTSFGEGYTF. As DNA, the CDR3 is TGTGCCTGGAGCCTACAGGGGTTAACTTCCTTTGGTGAGGGCTACACCTTC. The gene calls are TRBV30 and TRBJ1-2; 7 nucleotides line up with TRBD1. The CDR3 has 17 residues. V shed 3 bases and J 8 bases; nucleotides not matched to a gene: 21. Germline CDR1 reads GTSNPN; CDR2 reads SVGIG (reference sequence).

This clone appeared once. CDR3 DNA sequence: TGTGCCAGCAGCGCAGGGACAGGGCCCTCAAGGCAGTACTTC. This gives the protein CASSAGTGPSRQYF. The chain is built from TRBV7-3 and TRBJ2-7; 9 bases match TRBD1. The germline V gene has CDR1 SGHTA and CDR2 FQGTGA. V dropped 5 bases and J dropped 9; count of bases not matched to a gene: 11. This CDR3 has 14 amino acids.

Points on this clone: The identical CDR3 is also encoded by other nucleotide sequences in the sample. V and J are TRBV19 and TRBJ1-1; D might be TRBD1 (5 bases). Germline V gives CDR1 LNHDA, CDR2 SQIVND (reference sequence). This CDR3 contains 11 residues. The V and J ends lost 5 bases and 4 bases respectively, with 5 bases between them. CDR3 nucleotide sequence: TGTGCCAGTAGTCAGGGCACTGAAGCTTTCTTT. Translated: CASSQGTEAFF.